The rows below give T cell receptor beta chains drawn from one sample of a study of T cell repertoires in cytomegalovirus infection. TCRdb reanalysed the reads using MiXCR and keeps one entry per CDR3 protein. The table has hundreds of thousands of distinct CDR3 sequences, about 30% seen once. For these TCRs, the target antigens are not known. Sequenced material: cultured PBMCs, taken from culture after CMV antigen stimulation. All receptors derive from a human donor in good health (CMV status not recorded). Some clones in this sample may be carry-over from other donors' samples. Each CDR3 is given with its conserved first and last residue. A D gene is named only where the DNA matches it firmly. Clone size is stated in some rows and not others, as once, few, many or a class when expanded.

j_gene: TRBJ2-1
d_gene: TRBD2
abundance: -
v_gene: TRBV20-1
CDR3aa: CSAWEQSGGNNEQFF
CDR3nt: TGCAGTGCCTGGGAGCAAAGCGGGGGGAACAATGAGCAGTTCTTC

j_gene: TRBJ2-7
d_gene: TRBD1
abundance: few
v_gene: TRBV6-2/TRBV6-3
CDR3aa: CASSSPLGGHEQYF
CDR3nt: TGTGCCAGCAGTTCTCCTCTAGGGGGCCACGAGCAGTACTTC

j_gene: TRBJ1-5
d_gene: -
abundance: -
v_gene: TRBV7-2
CDR3aa: CASSSRAGNQPQHF
CDR3nt: TGTGCCAGCAGTTCCAGGGCGGGCAATCAGCCCCAGCATTTT

j_gene: TRBJ2-7
d_gene: TRBD1
abundance: -
v_gene: TRBV7-2
CDR3aa: CASRQDRAEIYEQYF
CDR3nt: TGTGCCAGCAGACAGGACAGGGCAGAGATCTACGAGCAGTACTTC

j_gene: TRBJ1-6
d_gene: -
abundance: many
v_gene: TRBV7-2
CDR3aa: CASSLVSGNNSPLHF
CDR3nt: TGTGCCAGCAGCTTAGTATCAGGGAATAATTCACCCCTCCACTTT

j_gene: TRBJ2-7
d_gene: -
abundance: -
v_gene: TRBV6-2/TRBV6-3
CDR3aa: CASSWERDRQYF
CDR3nt: TGTGCCAGCAGTTGGGAGCGGGACAGGCAGTACTTC

j_gene: TRBJ1-1
d_gene: -
abundance: few
v_gene: TRBV6-1
CDR3aa: CASSDTSRWPFGAFF
CDR3nt: TGTGCCAGCAGTGATACATCCCGATGGCCCTTCGGCGCTTTCTTT

j_gene: TRBJ1-6
d_gene: -
abundance: -
v_gene: TRBV6-8
CDR3aa: CASNPMGGPTNSPLHF
CDR3nt: TGTGCCAGCAACCCAATGGGGGGTCCAACGAATTCACCCCTCCACTTT

j_gene: TRBJ1-6
d_gene: -
abundance: -
v_gene: TRBV10-3
CDR3aa: CAINLLVYNSPLHF
CDR3nt: TGTGCCATCAACCTTTTAGTATATAATTCACCCCTCCACTTT

j_gene: TRBJ1-5
d_gene: -
abundance: -
v_gene: TRBV12-5
CDR3aa: CASGPTGNQPQHF
CDR3nt: TGTGCTAGTGGACCTACGGGCAATCAGCCCCAGCATTTT

j_gene: TRBJ2-3
d_gene: -
abundance: -
v_gene: TRBV18
CDR3aa: CASSSYGLGQLEGTDTQYF
CDR3nt: TGTGCCAGCTCATCGTACGGATTAGGACAGCTGGAAGGCACAGATACGCAGTATTTT

j_gene: TRBJ1-2
d_gene: -
abundance: -
v_gene: TRBV2
CDR3aa: CASSAGEYGYTF
CDR3nt: TGTGCCAGCAGTGCAGGGGAGTATGGCTACACCTTC

j_gene: TRBJ2-3
d_gene: -
abundance: few
v_gene: TRBV25-1
CDR3aa: CASSGRQALSDTQYF
CDR3nt: TGTGCCAGCAGTGGTCGACAGGCCTTATCAGATACGCAGTATTTT

j_gene: TRBJ2-6
d_gene: TRBD1
abundance: once
v_gene: TRBV19
CDR3aa: CASRDRDRRRGANVLTF
CDR3nt: TGTGCCAGCCGCGACCGGGACAGGCGTCGGGGGGCCAACGTCCTGACTTTC

j_gene: TRBJ2-1
d_gene: -
abundance: -
v_gene: TRBV20-1
CDR3aa: CSARDRLKGDNEQFF
CDR3nt: TGCAGTGCTAGAGATCGGCTCAAGGGGGACAATGAGCAGTTCTTC

j_gene: TRBJ2-7
d_gene: -
abundance: few
v_gene: TRBV7-9
CDR3aa: CASSLARSTSQYF
CDR3nt: TGTGCCAGCAGCTTAGCGCGCTCTACTTCACAGTACTTC

j_gene: TRBJ2-7
d_gene: -
abundance: few
v_gene: TRBV7-9
CDR3aa: CASEGSEQYF
CDR3nt: TGTGCCAGCGAAGGATCCGAGCAGTACTTC

j_gene: TRBJ1-1
d_gene: -
abundance: few
v_gene: TRBV28
CDR3aa: CASSGLEAFF
CDR3nt: TGTGCCAGCAGTGGTCTAGAAGCTTTCTTT

j_gene: TRBJ1-2
d_gene: -
abundance: -
v_gene: TRBV7-2
CDR3aa: CASSLRPGLYYGYTF
CDR3nt: TGTGCCAGCAGCTTAAGGCCAGGACTTTACTATGGCTACACCTTC

j_gene: TRBJ1-3
d_gene: -
abundance: -
v_gene: TRBV7-8
CDR3aa: CASSQTRGPGNTIYF
CDR3nt: TGTGCCAGCAGCCAAACTCGGGGGCCTGGAAACACCATATATTTT

j_gene: TRBJ2-4
d_gene: -
abundance: -
v_gene: TRBV5-4
CDR3aa: CASSLAGGGDIQYF
CDR3nt: TGTGCCAGCAGCTTGGCGGGGGGCGGGGACATTCAGTACTTC

j_gene: TRBJ1-1
d_gene: -
abundance: -
v_gene: TRBV5-1
CDR3aa: CASSLVPGLGTEAFF
CDR3nt: TGCGCCAGCAGCTTGGTTCCGGGGCTAGGCACTGAAGCTTTCTTT

j_gene: TRBJ2-7
d_gene: TRBD2
abundance: few
v_gene: TRBV25-1
CDR3aa: CASLDSGSYEQYF
CDR3nt: TGTGCCAGCTTGGATAGCGGGAGTTACGAGCAGTACTTC

j_gene: TRBJ1-4
d_gene: -
abundance: -
v_gene: TRBV7-8
CDR3aa: CASSFRAAGSFNEKLLF
CDR3nt: TGTGCCAGCAGCTTTCGTGCGGCAGGCTCATTTAATGAAAAACTGTTGTTT

j_gene: TRBJ2-5
d_gene: -
abundance: -
v_gene: TRBV5-4
CDR3aa: CASSLASPGSTSRKTQYF
CDR3nt: TGTGCCAGCAGCTTGGCTTCCCCCGGGTCAACCTCGAGGAAGACCCAGTACTTC

j_gene: TRBJ1-1
d_gene: TRBD1
abundance: once
v_gene: TRBV4-1
CDR3aa: CASSQPRTGGYVAFF
CDR3nt: TGCGCCAGCAGCCAACCCCGGACAGGGGGATACGTGGCTTTCTTT

j_gene: TRBJ2-1
d_gene: -
abundance: -
v_gene: TRBV11-2
CDR3aa: CASSSSRGLAEQFF
CDR3nt: TGTGCCAGCAGCTCCTCTCGTGGGCTAGCGGAGCAGTTCTTC

j_gene: TRBJ2-3
d_gene: TRBD2
abundance: -
v_gene: TRBV6-8
CDR3aa: CASNRRGASTDTQYF
CDR3nt: TGTGCCAGCAATCGGCGGGGGGCGAGCACAGATACGCAGTATTTT

j_gene: TRBJ2-7
d_gene: TRBD2
abundance: -
v_gene: TRBV6-5
CDR3aa: CASSWRLAGVGEQYF
CDR3nt: TGTGCCAGCAGCTGGAGACTAGCGGGTGTTGGGGAGCAGTACTTC

j_gene: TRBJ2-1
d_gene: -
abundance: few
v_gene: TRBV6-2/TRBV6-3
CDR3aa: CASPCRVESYNEQFF
CDR3nt: TGTGCCAGCCCCTGCCGGGTCGAGTCCTACAATGAGCAGTTCTTC

j_gene: TRBJ2-3
d_gene: -
abundance: -
v_gene: TRBV11-2
CDR3aa: CASFSRAADTQYF
CDR3nt: TGTGCCAGCTTTAGCAGGGCGGCGGATACGCAGTATTTT

j_gene: TRBJ2-3
d_gene: TRBD2
abundance: -
v_gene: TRBV20-1
CDR3aa: CSATLAGEPYTQYF
CDR3nt: TGCAGTGCAACCTTAGCGGGGGAACCCTATACGCAGTATTTT

j_gene: TRBJ2-7
d_gene: TRBD2
abundance: few
v_gene: TRBV4-2
CDR3aa: CASSQDQQGGGIYEQYF
CDR3nt: TGTGCCAGCAGCCAAGACCAGCAGGGCGGGGGGATTTACGAGCAGTACTTC

j_gene: TRBJ1-2
d_gene: -
abundance: once
v_gene: TRBV20-1
CDR3aa: CSAGGGRVRAGGYTF
CDR3nt: TGCAGTGCCGGGGGCGGCCGGGTAAGAGCTGGCGGCTACACCTTC

j_gene: TRBJ2-7
d_gene: -
abundance: -
v_gene: TRBV2
CDR3aa: CASKTGQSYEQYF
CDR3nt: TGTGCCAGCAAAACGGGACAATCCTACGAGCAGTACTTC

j_gene: TRBJ2-7
d_gene: -
abundance: -
v_gene: TRBV6-5
CDR3aa: CASSRQGGVDEQYF
CDR3nt: TGTGCCAGCAGCCGACAGGGAGGTGTGGACGAGCAGTACTTC

j_gene: TRBJ1-4
d_gene: -
abundance: few
v_gene: TRBV7-8
CDR3aa: CASSLFDLNEKLFF
CDR3nt: TGTGCCAGCAGCTTGTTCGACCTAAATGAAAAACTGTTTTTT

j_gene: TRBJ1-2
d_gene: -
abundance: -
v_gene: TRBV7-2
CDR3aa: CASSPGVGLGGYTF
CDR3nt: TGTGCCAGCAGCCCAGGGGTCGGGCTCGGGGGCTACACCTTC

j_gene: TRBJ2-1
d_gene: TRBD2
abundance: -
v_gene: TRBV18
CDR3aa: CASSPPAGGPRYNEQFF
CDR3nt: TGTGCCAGCTCACCACCCGCGGGGGGGCCGAGGTACAATGAGCAGTTCTTC

j_gene: TRBJ1-2
d_gene: -
abundance: -
v_gene: TRBV4-2
CDR3aa: CASSQEHSQNYGYTF
CDR3nt: TGTGCCAGCAGCCAAGAACACAGCCAAAACTATGGCTACACCTTC

j_gene: TRBJ1-1
d_gene: -
abundance: many
v_gene: TRBV7-8
CDR3aa: CASSSTMNTEAFF
CDR3nt: TGTGCCAGCAGCTCCACAATGAACACTGAAGCTTTCTTT